Shown below are 20 T cell receptor beta chains from a single sample sequenced in a study of blood T cell repertoires in COVID-19. The repertoire was sequenced with immunoSEQ multiplex PCR; TCRdb's copy has only in-frame clones and lacks some. The table has about 350,000 clones, approximately 88% seen once. The sequenced sample was peripheral blood. The receptors originated from a man between 25 and 39 years old with COVID-19, enrolled during active disease.

The chain combines TRBV24-1 with TRBJ2-2, with 11 bases identical to TRBD1. Germline-derived CDR1 and CDR2 are KGHDR and SFDVKD. This CDR3 is 16 amino acids long. V shed 2 bases, J shed 7 bases, and the junction held 5 bases outside the gene matches. CDR3 DNA sequence: TGTGCCACCAGTGATTGGGACAGGGGGAGTGGCGGGGAGCTGTTTTTT. Residues: CATSDWDRGSGGELFF.

V and J are TRBV5-6 and TRBJ2-5; 8 nucleotides match TRBD1. This CDR3 has 13 amino acids. CDR1 is SGHDT and CDR2 is YYEEEE in the germline V gene. Germline trimming cut 4 bases from V and 4 bases from J; bases unmatched to any gene: 3. CDR3 region: CASSIGQGETQYF. The CDR3 nucleotides are TGTGCCAGCAGCATTGGACAGGGAGAGACCCAGTACTTC. Based on the CDR3 plus reference TRBV5-6 and TRBJ2-5, the full variable domain is DAGVTQSPTHLIKTRGQQVTLRCSPKSGHDTVSWYQQALGQGPQFIFQYYEEEERQRGNFPDRFSGHQFPNYSSELNVNALLLGDSALYLCASSIGQGETQYFGPGTRLLVL.

The chain has TRBV2 and TRBJ2-1, with a tentative D call TRBD2 (5 bases). Trimming took 6 bases from V and 7 from J, leaving 10 bases between them. The CDR3 runs 12 residues. The germline CDR1 and CDR2 sequences are SNHLY and FYNNEI. The CDR3 sequence: CASSATNNEQFF. In nucleotides, the CDR3 is TGTGCCAGCAGCGCGACTAATAATGAGCAGTTCTTC.

The rearrangement joins TRBV24-1 to TRBJ2-5; a weak D match, TRBD2 (5 bases). Trimming shortened V by 0 bases and J by 1 base, and 14 bases separated the two germline ends. The CDR3 sequence is 17 residues long. From germline, CDR1 is KGHDR and CDR2 SFDVKD. CDR3 DNA: TGTGCCACCAGTGATTTGGGCGGGCGGGTCTCCCAAGAGACCCAGTACTTC. It specifies CATSDLGGRVSQETQYF.

This chain joins TRBV10-3 and TRBJ2-3; D unresolved. V was shortened by 7 bases and J by 3 bases, with 11 bases between the two germline ends. This CDR3 has 13 amino acids. Germline loops: CDR1 ENHRY, CDR2 SYGVKD. The CDR3, as DNA: TGTGCCATCACCGCGGCTATTACAGATACGCAGTATTTT. Amino acids: CAITAAITDTQYF.

This clone was detected once. The CDR3 DNA reads TGTGCCAGCAGTTTAAGGGAGCTCTATTATAAAAACACCGGGGAGCTGTTTTTT. Protein product: CASSLRELYYKNTGELFF. The chain has TRBV27 and TRBJ2-2; weak D call: TRBD2 (5 bases). CDR1 is MNHEY, CDR2 SMNVEV, per germline (reference sequence). The CDR3 length is 18 residues. Trimming pared 2 bases from V and 2 bases from J, leaving 18 bases between.

The CDR3 bases are TGTGCCAGCAGCTCGTGGGACAGATACTATGGCTACACCTTC. Residues: CASSSWDRYYGYTF. This rearrangement joins TRBV5-6 to TRBJ1-2; TRBD1 matches 7 bases. V shed 3 bases and J 3 bases; nucleotides not matched to a gene: 5. This CDR3 is 14 amino acids long. The germline gives CDR1 SGHDT, CDR2 YYEEEE.

V usage is TRBV6-2 or TRBV6-3 and J usage is TRBJ2-2; no firm D call. CDR3 length: 14 residues. V was pared by 3 bases and J by 3 bases, with 8 bases between. Germline lookup yields CDR1 MNHEY and CDR2 SVGEGT. The CDR3 loop reads CASSYVEYTGELFF. The CDR3, as DNA: TGTGCCAGCAGTTATGTGGAGTACACCGGGGAGCTGTTTTTT.

The chain joins TRBV11-3 to TRBJ2-7; D not certain. The germline gives CDR1 SGHNT, CDR2 YENEEA. V shed 1 base and J shed 0 bases, with 7 bases lying between them. This CDR3 has 14 residues. This chain's CDR3 is CASSLGPNSYEQYF. For the CDR3, the DNA is TGTGCCAGCAGCTTAGGTCCAAACTCCTACGAGCAGTACTTC.

J is TRBJ2-3 and V is TRBV27, with D perhaps TRBD2 (6 bases). CDR1 is MNHEY and CDR2 is SMNVEV in the germline V gene (reference sequence). With 2 bases removed from V and 3 bases from J, the gap between germline ends came to 9 bases. CDR3 length equals 14 residues. The CDR3 reads CASSLPGGTDTQYF. The CDR3 bases are TGTGCCAGCAGTTTACCCGGGGGTACAGATACGCAGTATTTT.

The J gene is TRBJ2-7, the V gene TRBV6-5, with D tentatively TRBD1 (6 bases). V lost 3 bases, J lost 0 bases, and 12 bases lay in between. The CDR3 is 15 amino acids. Germline V gives CDR1 MNHEY, CDR2 SVGAGI. The CDR3 loop is CASSYLRGPSYEQYF. The DNA of the CDR3 is TGTGCCAGCAGTTATCTCAGGGGCCCCTCCTACGAGCAGTACTTC.

As DNA, the CDR3 is TGTGCCTCAAACCGGGGCAGGGGCAATGAGCAGTTCTTC. This sequence encodes CASNRGRGNEQFF. The chain joins TRBV19 to TRBJ2-1; tentative D call: TRBD1 (6 bases). The germline V gene has CDR1 LNHDA and CDR2 SQIVND (reference sequence). V lost 11 bases and J 6 bases, leaving 17 bases between the germline ends. The CDR3 is made up of 13 amino acids.

The chain uses TRBV6-4 and TRBJ1-5, with D possibly being TRBD1 (6 bases). Trimming removed 3 bases from V and 7 bases from J, with 16 bases in between. Germline-derived CDR1 and CDR2 are MRHNA and SNTAGT. This CDR3 contains 15 residues. The CDR3 reads CASSEGAGVQQPQHF. CDR3 DNA: TGTGCCAGCAGTGAAGGGGCAGGGGTACAGCAGCCCCAGCATTTT.

This chain links TRBV5-1 with TRBJ1-6, with D possibly TRBD1 on 6 matching bases. Germline V gene sequence: CDR1 SGHRS, CDR2 YFSETQ. The ends were cut back, 3 bases at V and 5 bases at J, with 12 bases in the middle. CDR3 size: 15 residues. In DNA form, the CDR3 reads TGCGCCAGCAGCTATACAGGGCTCGATAATTCACCCCTCCACTTT. This sequence encodes CASSYTGLDNSPLHF.

This sequence joins TRBV7-3 and TRBJ1-5, with D perhaps matching TRBD1 (5 bases). Between the trimmed V and J ends, which lost 6 bases and 1 base, there was a span of 7 bases. The CDR3 contains 13 residues. Germline CDR1 is SGHTA and CDR2 is FQGTGA. The CDR3 sequence is CASRAGSNQPQHF. In DNA form, the CDR3 reads TGTGCCAGCAGAGCAGGGAGCAATCAGCCCCAGCATTTT.

This clone was recorded a few times. Other DNA sequences from this sample encode an identical CDR3 as well. The chain carries TRBV5-6 and TRBJ1-6; D call uncertain. Trimming took 4 bases from V and 10 from J, leaving 9 bases between them. The CDR3 has 12 residues. Germline V lookup: CDR1 SGHDT, CDR2 YYEEEE. CDR3 residues: CASSLGGSPLHF. The CDR3 DNA follows: TGTGCCAGCAGCCTCGGCGGGTCACCCCTCCACTTT.

The chain carries TRBV29-1 and TRBJ2-7, with 7 bases matching TRBD1. With 5 bases clipped from V and 3 bases from J, the junction kept 4 bases outside the gene matches. Germline values: CDR1 SQVTM, CDR2 ANQGSEA. This CDR3 is built from 12 residues. The CDR3 loop is CSVKTGLYEQYF. The CDR3 DNA reads TGCAGCGTTAAGACAGGGCTCTACGAGCAGTACTTC.

This chain links TRBV7-9 with TRBJ1-2, with unresolved D. Germline CDR1 reads SEHNR; CDR2 reads FQNEAQ (reference sequence). This CDR3 has 14 residues. Trimming removed 1 base at V and 2 bases at J, with 8 bases between. CDR3 in amino acids: CASSLDNSNYGYTF. The CDR3, as DNA: TGTGCCAGCAGCTTAGACAACAGCAACTATGGCTACACCTTC.

This clone was found many times. The chain recombines TRBV5-5 with TRBJ2-1; 7 nucleotides line up with TRBD1. CDR1 is SGHKS and CDR2 is YYEKEE in the germline V gene (reference sequence). CDR3 size: 15 residues. V lost 1 base, J lost 5 bases, and 6 bases stayed unmatched. The CDR3 DNA is TGTGCCAGCAGCTTGATTGTAGGGGGCAACAATGAGCAGTTCTTC. Translation gives CASSLIVGGNNEQFF.

J is TRBJ1-1 and V is TRBV13; the match to TRBD1 covers 12 bases. Losses at the gene ends were 1 base for V and 6 bases for J; bases not matched to a gene: 6. The CDR3 is made up of 16 amino acids. The germline gives CDR1 PRHDT, CDR2 FYEKMQ (reference sequence). DNA of the CDR3: TGTGCCAGCAGCTTAGAGACAGGGACAGGGGGCGCTGAAGCTTTCTTT. Translated: CASSLETGTGGAEAFF.